The 32 T cell receptor beta chains presented below share a single source sample, sequenced in a study of shared clonotypes between healthy human individuals. The data were produced by immunoSEQ multiplex PCR, yet TCRdb's version contains in-frame clones alone and is incomplete. Found here are some 980,000 clones, around three quarters of them singletons; the top ten hold approximately 1.5%. The sequencing sample was made of memory CD4+ T cells sorted from blood. Subset meaning: CD45RA-negative fraction. Source of these receptors: a man aged 18 to 30 in good health.

The chain recombines TRBV5-6 with TRBJ2-3; D uncertain. CDR1 and CDR2 from the germline V gene are SGHDT and YYEEEE. This CDR3 is built from 15 residues. Trimming stripped 4 bases from V and 2 bases from J, with 14 bases between. Here the CDR3 reads CASSLGSRHTDTQYF. The CDR3 coding sequence is TGTGCCAGCAGCCTCGGATCGAGACACACAGATACGCAGTATTTT.

The V gene is TRBV5-1, the J gene TRBJ1-5; weak D call: TRBD1 (5 bases). The CDR3 has 15 residues. V lost 4 bases and J lost 7, with 18 bases in between. The germline V gene encodes CDR1 SGHRS and CDR2 YFSETQ. The CDR3 DNA sequence: TGCGCCAGCAGCCAATTCTCAGGGATAGAGCAGCCCCAGCATTTT. As protein: CASSQFSGIEQPQHF. Full variable domain (rest looked up from reference TRBV5-1 and TRBJ1-5): KAGVTQTPRYLIKTRGQQVTLSCSPISGHRSVSWYQQTPGQGLQFLFEYFSETQRNKGNFPGRFSGRQFSNSRSEMNVSTLELGDSALYLCASSQFSGIEQPQHFGDGTRLSIL.

This chain uses TRBV10-2 with TRBJ1-1; D uncertain. CDR3 length equals 11 residues. Germline-derived CDR1 and CDR2 are WSHSY and SAAADI. Deletions cut 7 bases from V and 7 bases from J, with 10 bases between. The CDR3 sequence is CASKGAGEAFF. CDR3 DNA sequence: TGCGCCAGCAAGGGTGCAGGTGAAGCTTTCTTT.

The chain employs TRBV19 and TRBJ1-4, with TRBD1 identical over 7 bases. CDR1 LNHDA and CDR2 SQIVND come from the germline V gene (reference sequence). There are 15 residues in the CDR3. V dropped 6 bases and J dropped 7; count of bases not matched to a gene: 11. The CDR3 sequence is CASRKQGLGSEKLFF. In DNA, the CDR3 is TGTGCCAGTAGAAAACAGGGGCTTGGAAGTGAAAAACTGTTTTTT.

The CDR3 here is CASSHGQGKYDQPQHF. The CDR3 DNA is TGTGCCAGCAGCCATGGACAGGGGAAATATGATCAGCCCCAGCATTTT. The rearrangement uses TRBV5-6 and TRBJ1-5, with 9 bases aligning to TRBD1. This CDR3 is built from 16 residues. Germline V CDR1 and CDR2: SGHDT, YYEEEE. The V and J ends lost 4 bases and 5 bases, in that order; junction bases with no gene match: 10.

The chain recombines TRBV5-4 with TRBJ2-1; TRBD2 aligns across 8 bases. This CDR3 comprises 15 residues. CDR1 is SGHNT, CDR2 YYREEE, per germline (reference sequence). The V segment lost 2 bases and the J segment 6 bases; nucleotides outside the gene matches: 7. The CDR3 here is CASSFQAGEGNEQFF. CDR3 DNA sequence: TGTGCCAGCAGCTTTCAAGCGGGAGAGGGCAATGAGCAGTTCTTC. Complete variable domain (other parts from reference TRBV5-4 and TRBJ2-1): ETGVTQSPTHLIKTRGQQVTLRCSSQSGHNTVSWYQQALGQGPQFIFQYYREEENGRGNFPPRFSGLQFPNYSSELNVNALELDDSALYLCASSFQAGEGNEQFFGPGTRLTVL.

The J gene is TRBJ2-1, the V gene TRBV5-1; TRBD2 matches at 11 bases. Trimming cost V 1 base and J 6 bases; bases outside gene matches: 9. The CDR3 covers 17 residues. Germline V CDR1 and CDR2: SGHRS, YFSETQ. The CDR3 here is CASSLSLLAGGPNEQFF. The CDR3 bases are TGCGCCAGCAGCTTGAGCCTTTTAGCGGGAGGGCCCAATGAGCAGTTCTTC.

This clone was counted between two and nine times. The CDR3 DNA sequence: TGTGCCAGCAGTGAACTACACGTTAGCGGGAGGGCCCTCTACAATGAGCAGTTCTTC. It codes for CASSELHVSGRALYNEQFF. The chain couples TRBV6-1 to TRBJ2-1, with 11 bases identical to TRBD2. The trim removed 2 bases at V and 3 bases at J, leaving 12 bases unmatched. The length of the CDR3 is 19 residues. Germline CDR1 is MNHNS and CDR2 is SASEGT.

As for this clone: Additional DNA sequences in this sample encode the identical CDR3. The genes are TRBV18 and TRBJ1-6; TRBD1 matches 7 bases. There are 14 residues in the CDR3. Germline-derived CDR1 and CDR2 are KGHSH and LQKENI. Trimming removed 4 bases from V and 6 bases from J; junction bases left unmatched: 3. The chain's CDR3 is CASSRQGGNSPLHF. The CDR3 bases are TGTGCCAGCTCACGACAGGGAGGTAATTCACCCCTCCACTTT.

This clone was picked up a small number of times. The V call is TRBV7-9, the J call TRBJ1-5; 10 positions match TRBD1. This CDR3 spans 15 amino acids. The ends lost 6 bases at V and 6 bases at J; junction bases unmatched: 8. The germline V gene has CDR1 SEHNR and CDR2 FQNEAQ (reference sequence). This CDR3 is CASSPAGQGFQPQHF. In nucleotides, the CDR3 is TGTGCCAGCAGTCCAGCGGGACAGGGGTTTCAGCCCCAGCATTTT.

The chain links TRBV5-1 to TRBJ1-2; no clear D gene. This CDR3 contains 14 residues. Trimming shortened V by 0 bases and J by 3 bases, and 9 bases separated the two germline ends. CDR1 and CDR2 from the germline V gene are SGHRS and YFSETQ. The CDR3 loop reads CASSLAGEDYGYTF. The CDR3 DNA sequence: TGCGCCAGCAGCTTGGCTGGGGAAGACTATGGCTACACCTTC.

CDR3 coding DNA: TGTGCCAGCAGCTTAGTCTCGTTCGCGAACACCGGGGAGCTGTTTTTT. Its protein is CASSLVSFANTGELFF. The V gene is TRBV7-8, the J gene TRBJ2-2; D call uncertain. V lost 1 base to trimming and J lost 0 bases, with 9 bases between them. The V gene's germline CDR1 is SGHVS and CDR2 FQNEAQ. This CDR3 comprises 16 residues.

The CDR3 DNA follows: TGTGCCAGCAATAGACCTCAGGGGACTGAAGCTTTCTTT. Translation: CASNRPQGTEAFF. V and J are TRBV28 and TRBJ1-1; D perhaps matches TRBD1 (6 bases). Trimming stripped 7 bases from V and 5 bases from J, with 14 bases between. The CDR3 runs 13 residues. Looked up from germline, CDR1 is MDHEN and CDR2 is SYDVKM.

This clone was picked up a small number of times. This rearrangement joins TRBV6-4 to TRBJ1-6, with D perhaps matching TRBD1 (6 bases). This CDR3 region has 15 residues. Between the trimmed V and J ends, which lost 6 bases and 6 bases, there was a span of 15 bases. CDR1 is MRHNA and CDR2 is SNTAGT in the germline V gene. The CDR3 region has the DNA TGTGCCAGCAGAGTAACAGGGTTTTCTAATTCACCCCTCCACTTT. Encoded protein: CASRVTGFSNSPLHF.

This clone was counted only a few times. The chain employs TRBV5-1 and TRBJ1-2; tentative D call: TRBD1 (5 bases). From germline, CDR1 is SGHRS and CDR2 YFSETQ. This CDR3 region has 17 residues. With 4 bases removed from V and 4 bases from J, the gap between germline ends came to 23 bases. The CDR3 DNA follows: TGCGCCAGCAGCCCCGACAGTCCCGGGACGGTTTCCTATGGCTACACCTTC. Amino acid sequence: CASSPDSPGTVSYGYTF.

The CDR3 here is CASNFRLAGGADTQYF. CDR3 bases: TGCGCCAGCAATTTCCGGCTAGCGGGGGGTGCAGATACGCAGTATTTT. The chain employs TRBV5-1 and TRBJ2-3; 11 bases align to TRBD2. The CDR3 length is 16 residues. CDR1 and CDR2 from the germline V gene are SGHRS and YFSETQ. Trimming cost V 6 bases and J 4 bases; bases outside gene matches: 10.

The V call is TRBV7-8, the J call TRBJ1-2, with 7 bases fitting TRBD1. Germline V gives CDR1 SGHVS, CDR2 FQNEAQ. The CDR3 contains 14 residues. V was pared by 5 bases and J by 6 bases, with 9 bases of the junction left unmatched. The CDR3 nucleotides are TGTGCCAGCAGCGCCTTGACAGGGACAAATGGCTACACCTTC. Protein: CASSALTGTNGYTF.

This chain uses TRBV18 with TRBJ2-2; D not certain. The length of the CDR3 is 13 residues. Germline loops: CDR1 KGHSH, CDR2 LQKENI. The V end was cut by 8 bases, the J end by 6 bases, with 13 bases between. The CDR3 reads CASVATRAGELFF. In DNA, the CDR3 is TGTGCCAGCGTCGCGACAAGGGCCGGGGAGCTGTTTTTT.

The chain combines TRBV14 with TRBJ1-6; 7 bases agree with TRBD1. CDR3 length: 14 amino acids. Germline values: CDR1 SGHDN, CDR2 FVKESK. J lost 7 bases, V lost 8 bases, and 8 bases had no gene match. The CDR3: CASAAGTANSPLHF. The CDR3 coding sequence is TGTGCCAGCGCTGCCGGGACAGCGAATTCACCCCTCCACTTT. Full variable domain (rest looked up from reference TRBV14 and TRBJ1-6): EAGVTQFPSHSVIEKGQTVTLRCDPISGHDNLYWYRRVMGKEIKFLLHFVKESKQDESGMPNNRFLAERTGGTYSTLKVQPAELEDSGVYFCASAAGTANSPLHFGNGTRLTVT.

The chain recombines TRBV5-1 with TRBJ2-7, with D tentatively TRBD1 (5 bases). CDR3 length equals 14 residues. Germline lookup yields CDR1 SGHRS and CDR2 YFSETQ. The germline V and J ends were trimmed by 1 base and 4 bases, with 12 bases remaining between them. CDR3 bases: TGCGCCAGCAGCTTGACAGGCCCAATTTACGAGCAGTACTTC. Amino acid sequence: CASSLTGPIYEQYF.

The V gene is TRBV29-1, the J gene TRBJ2-1; 10 bases fit TRBD2. The CDR3 loop spans 14 amino acids. The J segment lost 4 bases and the V segment lost 6 bases, leaving 6 bases of the junction unmatched. The germline V gene has CDR1 SQVTM and CDR2 ANQGSEA. The CDR3 sequence: CSVTSGIVYNEQFF. CDR3 bases: TGCAGCGTCACTAGCGGGATAGTTTACAATGAGCAGTTCTTC.

A few counts support this clone. The V gene is TRBV10-3, the J gene TRBJ2-2, with D possibly being TRBD2 (6 bases). The CDR3 runs to 14 residues. V lost 2 bases and J lost 4, with 8 bases in between. The germline V gene encodes CDR1 ENHRY and CDR2 SYGVKD. This CDR3 reads CAISERDFTGELFF. In DNA, the CDR3 is TGTGCCATCAGTGAGCGGGACTTCACCGGGGAGCTGTTTTTT.

The chain recombines TRBV5-6 with TRBJ2-7; 7 nucleotides match TRBD2. The germline V gene encodes CDR1 SGHDT and CDR2 YYEEEE. This CDR3 is 15 amino acids long. J was trimmed by 7 bases and V by 0 bases; bases with no gene match: 10. The CDR3 loop is CASSLGKGGSREQYF. The CDR3 coding sequence is TGTGCCAGCAGCTTGGGAAAAGGCGGGAGCCGGGAGCAGTACTTC.

The sample holds one count of this clone. The germline gene is not matched at one end of the junction; a read error may be the cause. V is TRBV20-1 and J is TRBJ1-2; TRBD1 is a possible D gene (5 bases). Germline CDR1 and CDR2: DFQATT and SNEGSKA (reference sequence). The CDR3 is 11 amino acids. CDR3 sequence: CSARDRDLNLF. The CDR3 bases are TGCAGTGCTAGGGACCGGGACCTCAATCTCTTC.

This chain uses TRBV18 with TRBJ1-1; no firm D call. This CDR3 contains 14 residues. CDR1 KGHSH and CDR2 LQKENI come from the germline V gene. V dropped 3 bases and J dropped 1 base, with 9 bases sitting between them. As DNA, the CDR3 is TGTGCCAGCTCACCCCCCCGGACGAACACTGAAGCTTTCTTT. As protein: CASSPPRTNTEAFF.

This sequence joins TRBV6-1 and TRBJ2-1, with D uncertain. Germline CDR1 and CDR2: MNHNS and SASEGT. This CDR3 is 11 amino acids long. V was pared by 0 bases and J by 11 bases, with 5 bases between. The CDR3 here is CASSEAFKQFF. DNA of the CDR3: TGTGCCAGCAGTGAAGCGTTCAAGCAGTTCTTC.

The chain combines TRBV14 with TRBJ1-3; D remains ambiguous. CDR3 size: 11 residues. CDR1 is SGHDN, CDR2 FVKESK, per germline. V dropped 5 bases and J dropped 1 base, with 0 bases sitting between them. The chain's CDR3 is CASSSGNTIYF. CDR3 nucleotides: TGTGCCAGCAGCTCTGGAAACACCATATATTTT.

V gene TRBV5-4 combines with J gene TRBJ1-2; TRBD1 might be the D (5 bases). CDR1 and CDR2 from the germline V gene are SGHNT and YYREEE (reference sequence). Between the trimmed V and J ends, which lost 4 bases and 4 bases, there was a span of 11 bases. CDR3 length: 13 amino acids. CDR3 residues: CASSADNLYGYTF. In DNA form, the CDR3 reads TGTGCCAGCAGCGCGGACAACCTCTATGGCTACACCTTC.

The V call is TRBV5-4, the J call TRBJ2-3; 8 nucleotides align to TRBD2. The CDR3 totals 16 residues. J was trimmed by 6 bases and V by 1 base; bases with no gene match: 10. Germline CDR1 and CDR2: SGHNT and YYREEE (reference sequence). The CDR3 nucleotides are TGTGCCAGCAGCTTGCGGACTAGCCGCGGTGGGGATACGCAGTATTTT. Amino acids: CASSLRTSRGGDTQYF.

Remarks on this clone: The sample carries other DNA sequences with the same CDR3. The V call is TRBV6-6, the J call TRBJ1-2; D gene ambiguous. Per the germline V gene, CDR1 is MNHNY and CDR2 is SVGAGI (reference sequence). Trimming shortened V by 6 bases and J by 1 base, and 9 bases separated the two germline ends. The CDR3 has 13 residues. CDR3 amino acids: CASSPRFNYGYTF. The CDR3 bases are TGTGCCAGCAGCCCGCGATTTAACTATGGCTACACCTTC.

The chain links TRBV4-2 to TRBJ1-5; 9 positions agree with TRBD1. The CDR3 has 16 amino acids. The trim removed 5 bases at V and 0 bases at J, leaving 5 bases unmatched. Germline V gene lookup returns CDR1 LGHNA and CDR2 YNFKEQ. CDR3 sequence (DNA): TGTGCCAGCAGCGCCCCGGACAGGGGTAGCAATCAGCCCCAGCATTTT. This translates into CASSAPDRGSNQPQHF.

The chain couples TRBV7-2 to TRBJ2-5, with 8 bases lining up with TRBD1. Germline V gene sequence: CDR1 SGHTA, CDR2 FQGNSA. The CDR3 is 14 amino acids. The J segment lost 2 bases and the V segment lost 6 bases, leaving 5 bases of the junction unmatched. The CDR3 sequence: CASSRGTGQETQYF. In nucleotides, the CDR3 is TGTGCCAGCAGTCGAGGGACAGGTCAAGAGACCCAGTACTTC.